This TCR beta chain was recovered during a study of cytomegalovirus exposure and HLA in healthy donors. Trimming shortened V by 1 base and J by 7 bases, and 17 bases separated the two germline ends. The CDR3 sequence is 16 residues long. Germline CDR1 reads MDHEN; CDR2 reads SYDVKM. The PCR had 60 Vbeta and 13 Jbeta primers. Repertoires were generated with immunoSEQ multiplex PCR, while TCRdb's copy carries only in-frame clones and drops some. The sample yields 100,000 to 150,000 clones, approximately 71% seen once. The chain combines TRBV28 with TRBJ2-1; a weak D match, TRBD2 (6 bases). This receptor was taken from a woman in her 50s in good health and CMV-seronegative. Material: PBMCs. The CDR3 loop is CASSLFLAHKGNEQFF. The CDR3 bases are TGTGCCAGCAGTTTATTCCTAGCGCATAAGGGGAATGAGCAGTTCTTC.